A single sample is the source of the 13 T cell receptor beta chains below, sequenced in a study of long-term antiretroviral therapy in people with HIV. Running of the v3.0 immunoSEQ assay took place at survey level. The assay was immunoSEQ multiplex PCR, and TCRdb's table has in-frame clones only and misses some. Of 35,000 to 40,000 clones listed, around 75% are singletons. The sample consisted of unsorted PBMCs, taken 1.5 years after starting antiretroviral therapy. These receptors all come from a young man with HIV.

V gene TRBV4-3 combines with J gene TRBJ2-7, with D tentatively TRBD1 (5 bases). This CDR3 comprises 19 residues. The ends were cut back, 1 base at V and 2 bases at J, with 24 bases in the middle. Germline-derived CDR1 and CDR2 are LGHNA and YSLEER. CDR3 sequence: CASSQVAVKRQGLTYEQYF. CDR3 DNA: TGCGCCAGCAGCCAAGTCGCCGTTAAACGTCAGGGATTGACCTACGAGCAGTACTTC.

The chain recombines TRBV6-5 with TRBJ2-7; the match to TRBD2 covers 10 bases. The CDR3 length is 15 residues. The V and J ends lost 6 bases and 0 bases, in that order; junction bases with no gene match: 5. Germline CDR1 is MNHEY and CDR2 is SVGAGI. The chain's CDR3 is CASRGLASSSYEQYF. CDR3 sequence (DNA): TGTGCCAGCAGGGGACTAGCGTCCAGCTCCTACGAGCAGTACTTC.

The rearrangement links TRBV10-3 to TRBJ2-1, with 7 bases lining up with TRBD2. Trimming removed 4 bases from V and 3 bases from J; junction bases left unmatched: 0. The germline V gene has CDR1 ENHRY and CDR2 SYGVKD. The CDR3 extends over 13 amino acids. CDR3 loop: CAISGDYYNEQFF. CDR3 in DNA: TGTGCCATCAGTGGGGACTACTACAATGAGCAGTTCTTC.

V gene TRBV2 combines with J gene TRBJ1-5, with 7 bases identical to TRBD1. This CDR3 spans 15 amino acids. From germline, CDR1 is SNHLY and CDR2 FYNNEI. V shed 6 bases and J 1 base; nucleotides not matched to a gene: 6. The CDR3 sequence is CASRRQGSSNQPQHF. As DNA, the CDR3 is TGTGCCAGCAGGCGACAGGGTTCAAGCAATCAGCCCCAGCATTTT.

The chain combines TRBV27 with TRBJ1-2; D gene unclear. Trimming removed 1 base at V and 5 bases at J, with 17 bases between. Per germline, CDR1 MNHEY and CDR2 SMNVEV (reference sequence). This CDR3 is 16 amino acids long. CDR3 DNA: TGTGCCAGCAGTTTATATCAGGACGGCGTTGGGTATGGCTACACCTTC. Amino acids: CASSLYQDGVGYGYTF.

The CDR3 nucleotides are TGCAGTGCTTCAAACTCCAATGAGCAGTTCTTC. Translated: CSASNSNEQFF. The chain recombines TRBV20-1 with TRBJ2-1; D unresolved. Germline lookup yields CDR1 DFQATT and CDR2 SNEGSKA (reference sequence). This CDR3 has 11 residues. The V gene lost 5 bases and the J gene lost 6 bases, with 8 bases spanning the gap.

This chain links TRBV11-1 with TRBJ2-2; a possible D gene is TRBD1 (6 bases). V lost 5 bases and J 4 bases, leaving 11 bases between the germline ends. The CDR3 covers 14 residues. Germline CDR1 is SGHAT and CDR2 is FQDESV (reference sequence). The CDR3 DNA is TGTGCCAGCAGCCCGCAGGGGAGCACCGGGGAGCTGTTTTTT. This gives the protein CASSPQGSTGELFF.

V usage is TRBV28 and J usage is TRBJ1-3; 7 nucleotides match TRBD1. V dropped 6 bases and J dropped 0; count of bases not matched to a gene: 5. This CDR3 region has 15 residues. Germline values: CDR1 MDHEN, CDR2 SYDVKM. CDR3 sequence: CASSTGQFSGNTIYF. The CDR3 bases are TGTGCCAGCAGCACGGGACAGTTCTCTGGAAACACCATATATTTT.

This chain joins TRBV10-3 and TRBJ2-1, with TRBD2 matching over 11 bases. CDR3 length: 16 amino acids. Germline lookup yields CDR1 ENHRY and CDR2 SYGVKD. J was trimmed by 3 bases and V by 0 bases; bases with no gene match: 1. The chain's CDR3 is CAISESLAGGYNEQFF. DNA for the CDR3: TGTGCCATCAGTGAGTCCCTAGCGGGAGGCTACAATGAGCAGTTCTTC.

The chain uses TRBV5-4 and TRBJ2-1; D gene unclear. This CDR3 has 13 amino acids. Trimming stripped 2 bases from V and 10 bases from J, with 13 bases between. The germline V gene encodes CDR1 SGHNT and CDR2 YYREEE (reference sequence). The CDR3 spells CASSLDPTFEQFF. As DNA, the CDR3 is TGTGCCAGCAGCTTAGACCCCACCTTCGAGCAGTTCTTC.

As concerns this clone: One end of the junction varies from germline; a read error may be responsible. The identical CDR3 is also encoded by other nucleotide sequences in the sample. The chain employs TRBV5-4 and TRBJ2-7, with 10 bases aligning to TRBD2. Germline-derived CDR1 and CDR2 are SGHNT and YYREEE (reference sequence). CDR3 size: 14 residues. CDR3 protein: CASSLPSGSLEQYF. The CDR3 DNA is TGCGCCAGCAGCTTGCCTAGCGGGAGTCTCGAGCAGTACTTC.

This clone was seen a handful of times. The chain is built from TRBV21-1 and TRBJ1-3. TRBV21-1 is assigned pseudogene status. The CDR3 extends over 17 amino acids. The CDR3 nucleotides are TGTGCCAGCAGCAAACCCGGCGACGGCCGATCTGGAAACACCATATATTTT. It encodes CASSKPGDGRSGNTIYF.

CDR3 sequence reads: CASSTRDRGRTTEAFF. CDR3 in DNA: TGTGCCAGCAGTACCCGGGACAGGGGGCGAACAACTGAAGCTTTCTTT. This rearrangement joins TRBV27 to TRBJ1-1; the match to TRBD1 covers 12 bases. V shed 5 bases, J shed 5 bases, and the junction held 9 bases outside the gene matches. This CDR3 comprises 16 residues. Germline V gene sequence: CDR1 MNHEY, CDR2 SMNVEV (reference sequence).